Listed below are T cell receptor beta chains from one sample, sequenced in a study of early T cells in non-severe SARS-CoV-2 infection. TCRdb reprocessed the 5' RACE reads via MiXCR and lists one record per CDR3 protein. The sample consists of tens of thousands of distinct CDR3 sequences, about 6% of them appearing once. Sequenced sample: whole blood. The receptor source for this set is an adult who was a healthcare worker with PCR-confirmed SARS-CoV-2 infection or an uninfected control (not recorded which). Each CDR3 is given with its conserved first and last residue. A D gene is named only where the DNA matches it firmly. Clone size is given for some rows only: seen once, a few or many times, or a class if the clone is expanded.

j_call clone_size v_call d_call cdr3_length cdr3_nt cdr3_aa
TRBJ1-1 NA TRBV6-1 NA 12 TGTGCCAGCAGTCCGGGGCCGCGGGGTGCTTTCTTT CASSPGPRGAFF
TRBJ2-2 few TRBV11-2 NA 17 TGTGCCAGCAGCTTTGTTGGACTAGTCAGGGGCACCGGGGAGCTGTTTTTT CASSFVGLVRGTGELFF
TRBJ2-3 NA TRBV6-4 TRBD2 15 TGTGCCAGCAGTGACGGGACTAGCAGCACAGATACGCAGTATTTT CASSDGTSSTDTQYF
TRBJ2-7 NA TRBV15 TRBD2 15 TGTGCCACCAGCAGAGGACTAGCGGAATCCTACGAGCAGTACTTC CATSRGLAESYEQYF
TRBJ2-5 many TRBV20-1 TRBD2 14 TGCAGTGCTAGAGATGGACTAGCGACGGAGACCCAGTACTTC CSARDGLATETQYF
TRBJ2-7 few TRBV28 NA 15 TGTGCCGGCAGTTTCTCTGGCAGCCCGAGCGGCGAGCAGTACTTC CAGSFSGSPSGEQYF
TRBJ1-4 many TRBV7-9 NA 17 TGTGCCAGCAGCTTAGCCCCGCGGGGAACAACTAATGAAAAACTGTTTTTT CASSLAPRGTTNEKLFF
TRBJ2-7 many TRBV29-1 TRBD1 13 TGCAGCGTAAAGACAGGGGGCAGCTACGAGCAGTACTTC CSVKTGGSYEQYF
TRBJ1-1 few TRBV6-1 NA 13 TGTGCCAGCAGTGATAGTTTGGACACTGAAGCTTTCTTT CASSDSLDTEAFF
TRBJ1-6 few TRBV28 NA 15 TGTGCCAGCAATGGCGGGAGCTCCTATAATTCACCCCTCCACTTT CASNGGSSYNSPLHF
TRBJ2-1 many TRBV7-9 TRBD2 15 TGTGCCAGCAGCGTGACTAGCGGGATTTCCAATGAGCAGTTCTTC CASSVTSGISNEQFF
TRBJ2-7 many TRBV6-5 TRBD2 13 TGTGCCAGCAGTAAAGCGGGGGGGCGCGAGCAGTACTTC CASSKAGGREQYF
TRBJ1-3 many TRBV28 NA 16 TGTGCCAGCAGTTTAGACCGCATCAGCTCTGGAAACACCATATATTTT CASSLDRISSGNTIYF
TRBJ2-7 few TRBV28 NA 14 TGTGCCAGCAGCCCGTCGGCTGGCCTTTACGAGCAGTACTTC CASSPSAGLYEQYF
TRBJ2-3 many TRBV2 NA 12 TGTGCCAGCGGGATAGGGGCTAATACGCAGTATTTT CASGIGANTQYF
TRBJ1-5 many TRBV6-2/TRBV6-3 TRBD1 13 TGTGCCAGCAAAGACAGGGGAGATCAGCCCCAGCATTTT CASKDRGDQPQHF
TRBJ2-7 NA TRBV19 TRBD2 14 TGTGCCAGTAGTATTAGCGGGACGACCTACGAGCAGTACTTC CASSISGTTYEQYF
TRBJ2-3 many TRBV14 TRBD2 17 TGTGCCAGCAGCCAAGATCGGGGCGGGAGTGCTTCAGATACGCAGTATTTT CASSQDRGGSASDTQYF
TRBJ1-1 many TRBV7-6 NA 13 TGTGCCAGCAGCGAGGACAGGAACACTGAAGCTTTCTTT CASSEDRNTEAFF
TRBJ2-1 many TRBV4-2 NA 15 TGTGCCAGCAGCCAAGTCCTGGATAGGAACAATGAGCAGTTCTTC CASSQVLDRNNEQFF
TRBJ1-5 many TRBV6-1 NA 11 TGTGCCAGCGGAAGCAATCAGCCCCAGCATTTT CASGSNQPQHF
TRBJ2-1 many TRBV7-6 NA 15 TGTGCCAGCAGCGCGGGACACAGCTCCTACAATGAGCAGTTCTTC CASSAGHSSYNEQFF
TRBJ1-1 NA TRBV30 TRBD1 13 TGTGCCTGGAGCGAGAATTTCCGTGGACAGGGCGAATTT CAWSENFRGQGEF
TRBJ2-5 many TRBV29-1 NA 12 TGCAGCGCAGTAGACAACCAAGAGACCCAGTACTTC CSAVDNQETQYF
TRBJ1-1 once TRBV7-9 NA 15 TGTGCCAGCAGCTTTGATTGGGGAATGAACACTGAAGCTTTCTTT CASSFDWGMNTEAFF
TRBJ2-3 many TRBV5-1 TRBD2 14 TGCGCCAGCACCTTAGCGGGGGGCACAGATACGCAGTATTTT CASTLAGGTDTQYF
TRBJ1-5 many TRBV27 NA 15 TGTGCCAGCAGACCAACAGGCAGGGGTGAACAGCCCCAGCATTTT CASRPTGRGEQPQHF
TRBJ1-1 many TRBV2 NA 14 TGTGCCCTTTTGCCACACGGCTTAACAGGAGAAGCTTTCTTT CALLPHGLTGEAFF
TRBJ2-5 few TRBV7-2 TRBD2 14 TGTGCCAGCAGCCCCGCCCCTTTGGCGGGGGCCCAGTACTTC CASSPAPLAGAQYF
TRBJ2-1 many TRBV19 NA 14 TGTGCCAGTAGGAGAGACAACTCCTACAATGAGCAGTTCTTC CASRRDNSYNEQFF
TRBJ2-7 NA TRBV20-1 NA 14 TGCAGTGCTAGAGTTCCGGCCCAGGCTACCGAGCAGTACTTC CSARVPAQATEQYF
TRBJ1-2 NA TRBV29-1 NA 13 TGCAGCGTTGAATACGGGGAAGGGGTCGGCTACACCTTC CSVEYGEGVGYTF
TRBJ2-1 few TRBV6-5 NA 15 TGTGCCAGCAGTTACCTGGGGAGCTCCTACAATGAGCAGTTCTTC CASSYLGSSYNEQFF
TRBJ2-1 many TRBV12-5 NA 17 TGTGCTAGTGGGAAAAATCCCGGGACTGAAAATTACAATGAGCAGTTCTTC CASGKNPGTENYNEQFF
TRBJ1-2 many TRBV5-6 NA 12 TGTGCCAGCAGCTCAGGGGTGAGTGGCTACACCTTC CASSSGVSGYTF
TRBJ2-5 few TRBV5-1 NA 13 TGCGCCAGCAGCTCTGCGTCGGGAGAGACCCAGTACTTC CASSSASGETQYF
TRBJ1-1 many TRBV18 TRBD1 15 TGTGCCAGCTCAGATGGACAGGGCTTGAACACTGAAGCTTTCTTT CASSDGQGLNTEAFF
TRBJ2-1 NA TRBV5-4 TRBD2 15 TGTGCCAGCAGCTCCCTAGCGGGGACCTACAATGAGCAGTTCTTC CASSSLAGTYNEQFF
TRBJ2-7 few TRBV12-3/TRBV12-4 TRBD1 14 TGTGCCAGCAGGGGGACAGGGGGCGACTACGAGCAGTACTTC CASRGTGGDYEQYF
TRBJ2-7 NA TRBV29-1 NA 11 TGCAGCGTTGCGGACTTGTACGAGCAGTACTTC CSVADLYEQYF
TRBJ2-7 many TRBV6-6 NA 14 TGTGCCAGCAGTTTAACAGGGAAGTCCTACGAGCAGTACTTC CASSLTGKSYEQYF
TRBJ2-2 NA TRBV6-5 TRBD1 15 TGTGCCAGCAGTTACAGAGGGGGCGCCTCCGGGGAGCTGTTTTTT CASSYRGGASGELFF
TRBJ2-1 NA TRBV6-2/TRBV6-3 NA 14 TGTGCCAGCAGTTACCTGAGCTCCTACAATGAGCAGTTCTTC CASSYLSSYNEQFF
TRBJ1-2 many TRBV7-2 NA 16 TGTGCCAGCAGCGGAAGGGACCGGGGGGGTAACTATGGCTACACCTTC CASSGRDRGGNYGYTF
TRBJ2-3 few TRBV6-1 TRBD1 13 TGTGCCAGCAGGGACAGGGTAACAGATACGCAGTATTTT CASRDRVTDTQYF
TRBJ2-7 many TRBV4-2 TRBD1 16 TGTGCCAGCAGCCAAGTGGGGACAGCCTCCTCCTACGAGCAGTACTTC CASSQVGTASSYEQYF
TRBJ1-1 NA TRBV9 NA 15 TGTGCCAGCAGCTATGAAATGGCATTGAACACTGAAGCTTTCTTT CASSYEMALNTEAFF
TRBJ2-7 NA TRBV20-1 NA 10 TGCAGTGCTACAACCCACGAGCAGTACTTC CSATTHEQYF
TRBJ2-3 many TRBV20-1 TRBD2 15 TGCAGTGCTAGACCACTAGCGGGGAGGGCAGATACGCAGTATTTT CSARPLAGRADTQYF
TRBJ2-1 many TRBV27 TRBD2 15 TGTGCCAGCAGTTTTCGACTAGCGGGACATACAGAGCAGTTCTTC CASSFRLAGHTEQFF
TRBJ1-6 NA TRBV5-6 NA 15 TGTGCCAGCAGCTTCGGCCCTGACTATAATTCACCCCTCCACTTT CASSFGPDYNSPLHF